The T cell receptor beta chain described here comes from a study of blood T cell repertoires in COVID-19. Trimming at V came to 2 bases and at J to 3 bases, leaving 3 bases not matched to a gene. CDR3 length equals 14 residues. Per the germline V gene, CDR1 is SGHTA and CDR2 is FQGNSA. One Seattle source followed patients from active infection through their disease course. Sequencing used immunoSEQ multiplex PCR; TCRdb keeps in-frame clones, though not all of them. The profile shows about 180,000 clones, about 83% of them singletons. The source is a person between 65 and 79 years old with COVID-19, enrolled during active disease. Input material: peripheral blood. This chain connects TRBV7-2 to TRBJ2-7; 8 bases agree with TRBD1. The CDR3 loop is CASSLTGGNYEQYF. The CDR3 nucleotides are TGTGCCAGCAGCTTAACAGGGGGTAACTACGAGCAGTACTTC.